This T cell receptor (beta chain) was found in a study of T-cell reconstitution after alpha-beta-depleted transplantation in children. TCRbeta library preparation incorporated unique molecular identifiers. TCRdb reanalysed the PCR reads using MiXCR and keeps one entry per CDR3 protein. The sample records nearly 200,000 distinct CDR3 sequences, 6.3% being singletons. At least ten counts were recorded for this clonotype. What it binds is not known. Per the germline V gene, CDR1 is MGHRA and CDR2 is YSYEKL. V shed 4 bases and J shed 4 bases, with 13 bases lying between them. This CDR3 has 15 amino acids. Whole-study findings and limits: Expanded graft clones numbering several hundred reportedly gave rise to alpha-beta T cells about two months after transplant. At one year after transplant, newly produced T cells mostly accounted for T-cell counts and diversity.

Sequenced material: PBMCs, taken before TCRalphabeta/CD19-depleted stem cell transplant. This rearrangement joins TRBV4-1 to TRBJ2-2; TRBD1 or TRBD2 may be the D gene (5 bases each). The clonotype originates from a girl less than two years old with combined immunodeficiency, due to receive a stem cell transplant. The CDR3 nucleotides read TGCGCCAGCAGCCCAATAGGGGCGGGCACCGGGGAGCTGTTTTTT. Residues: CASSPIGAGTGELFF.